The 26 T cell receptor beta chains in this list originate from one sample, sequenced in a study of cytomegalovirus exposure and HLA in healthy donors. The PCR ran on 60 Vbeta and 13 Jbeta primers. The method was immunoSEQ multiplex PCR; TCRdb's version includes in-frame clones alone and lacks a portion of them. Of under 200,000 clones listed, over 80% are singletons. The sample taken for sequencing was PBMCs. The origin of the receptors is a male donor in good health and CMV-seropositive.

The chain has TRBV5-1 and TRBJ2-1; no clear D gene. CDR3 length: 12 amino acids. Trimming took 4 bases from V and 8 from J, leaving 10 bases between them. CDR1 SGHRS and CDR2 YFSETQ come from the germline V gene. The CDR3 nucleotides are TGCGCCAGCAGCCACGACTTCTATGAGCAGTTCTTC. Translated: CASSHDFYEQFF.

DNA for the CDR3: TGTGCCAGCAGCCAAGATGGGACTAGCGGTAGGAAGCAGTTCTTC. This codes for CASSQDGTSGRKQFF. This chain connects TRBV14 to TRBJ2-1, with TRBD2 matching 11 bases. CDR3 length: 15 residues. The germline V gene encodes CDR1 SGHDN and CDR2 FVKESK. After removal of 0 bases from V and 11 bases from J, the junction contained 6 bases not matched to a gene.

This clone appeared a few times. This chain joins TRBV4-2 and TRBJ2-1; tentative D call: TRBD2 (7 bases). Trimming pared 3 bases from V and 4 bases from J, leaving 16 bases between. This CDR3 contains 16 residues. Germline CDR1 reads LGHNA; CDR2 reads YNFKEQ. Here the CDR3 DNA reads TGTGCCAGCAGCCAGACAAAGGGGGGGATTTACAATGAGCAGTTCTTC. Translating gives CASSQTKGGIYNEQFF.

This clone was detected a few times. The chain joins TRBV21-1 to TRBJ2-2; TRBD2 reflects the table's D call only, with no check against the DNA. TRBV21-1 is labeled a pseudogene. The CDR3 runs to 18 residues. The DNA of the CDR3 is TGTGCCAGCAGCACCGTGATAGCGGGAGGGCCTAACACCGGGGAGCTGTTTTTT. Encoded protein: CASSTVIAGGPNTGELFF.

V usage is TRBV10-3 and J usage is TRBJ2-1, with 9 nucleotides matching TRBD2. The germline gives CDR1 ENHRY, CDR2 SYGVKD. V lost 2 bases to trimming and J lost 2 bases; unmatched junction nucleotides: 4. This CDR3 region has 16 residues. The chain's CDR3 is CAISEIAGDTYNEQFF. DNA of the CDR3: TGTGCCATCAGTGAGATAGCGGGAGATACCTACAATGAGCAGTTCTTC.

The CDR3 loop is CASSQGTSGGSSYEQYF. The CDR3 DNA follows: TGTGCCAGCAGCCAAGGGACTAGCGGGGGGAGCTCCTACGAGCAGTACTTC. The chain has TRBV14 and TRBJ2-7; the match to TRBD2 covers 14 bases. The germline CDR1 and CDR2 sequences are SGHDN and FVKESK. There are 17 residues in the CDR3. The trim removed 1 base at V and 0 bases at J, leaving 2 bases unmatched. Variable domain in full (rest from reference TRBV14 and TRBJ2-7): EAGVTQFPSHSVIEKGQTVTLRCDPISGHDNLYWYRRVMGKEIKFLLHFVKESKQDESGMPNNRFLAERTGGTYSTLKVQPAELEDSGVYFCASSQGTSGGSSYEQYFGPGTRLTVT.

The gene calls are TRBV11-1 and TRBJ1-5, with 9 bases fitting TRBD1. The length of the CDR3 is 15 residues. V lost 1 base and J lost 4; bases outside the gene matches: 2. Germline V gene data show CDR1 as SGHAT and CDR2 as FQDESV (reference sequence). The CDR3 sequence: CASSLGGQGNQPQHF. CDR3 in DNA: TGTGCCAGCAGCTTAGGAGGACAGGGGAATCAGCCCCAGCATTTT.

The CDR3 DNA reads as TGTGCCAGCAGAGACGACAGGGTCGATAACACCGGGGAGCTGTTTTTT. Its translation is CASRDDRVDNTGELFF. The V and J genes are TRBV9 and TRBJ2-2; 7 bases align to TRBD1. The CDR3 has 16 residues. With V trimmed by 5 bases and J by 2 bases, 9 bases remained unmatched. Germline V gene sequence: CDR1 SGDLS, CDR2 YYNGEE.

This rearrangement joins TRBV29-1 to TRBJ2-7; 8 bases are shared with TRBD2. The CDR3 length is 14 residues. The V and J ends lost 3 bases and 5 bases, in that order; junction bases with no gene match: 9. In germline, CDR1 is SQVTM, CDR2 ANQGSEA. CDR3 protein: CSVECPGGRNEQYF. The CDR3 DNA is TGCAGCGTTGAGTGCCCGGGGGGGCGGAACGAGCAGTACTTC.

The chain has TRBV28 and TRBJ1-2; D is unclear. V dropped 8 bases and J dropped 0 bases, with 16 bases sitting between them. Per the germline V gene, CDR1 is MDHEN and CDR2 is SYDVKM. The CDR3 covers 15 residues. DNA for the CDR3: TGTGCCAGCTGGAATGGGCAGAGAACTAACTATGGCTACACCTTC. As protein: CASWNGQRTNYGYTF.

V usage is TRBV7-3 and J usage is TRBJ2-2; possibly TRBD2 for D (6 bases). Germline assignment: CDR1 SGHTA and CDR2 FQGTGA. V was pared by 5 bases and J by 4 bases, with 14 bases between. This CDR3 has 15 amino acids. The CDR3 DNA is TGTGCCAGCAGCCGAGGACGGAGGGGCACCGGGGAGCTGTTTTTT. This codes for CASSRGRRGTGELFF. Filled out from reference TRBV7-3 and TRBJ2-2, the complete variable domain reads GAGVSQTPSNKVTEKGKYVELRCDPISGHTALYWYRQSLGQGPEFLIYFQGTGAADDSGLPNDRFFAVRPEGSVSTLKIQRTERGDSAVYLCASSRGRRGTGELFFGEGSRLTVL.

V gene TRBV19 combines with J gene TRBJ2-2; TRBD2 aligns across 13 bases. The CDR3 totals 17 residues. CDR1 and CDR2 (germline): LNHDA, SQIVND (reference sequence). The V and J ends lost 5 bases and 6 bases, in that order; junction bases with no gene match: 9. CDR3 region: CASSPRLAGGISGELFF. Here the CDR3 DNA reads TGTGCCAGTAGTCCCCGACTAGCGGGAGGAATTTCCGGGGAGCTGTTTTTT.

The chain has TRBV5-1 and TRBJ1-1; D ambiguous. Per the germline V gene, CDR1 is SGHRS and CDR2 is YFSETQ. This CDR3 comprises 15 residues. V lost 2 bases, J lost 1 base, and 12 bases lay in between. The CDR3: CASSFRQPTNTEAFF. CDR3 coding DNA: TGCGCCAGCAGCTTCAGGCAGCCTACGAACACTGAAGCTTTCTTT.

The chain uses TRBV19 and TRBJ1-1; 7 bases align to TRBD1. CDR1 and CDR2 from the germline V gene are LNHDA and SQIVND (reference sequence). V lost 7 bases to trimming and J lost 2 bases; unmatched junction nucleotides: 7. The CDR3 sequence is 14 residues long. The CDR3 region has the DNA TGTGCCAGTATTCGCGGGACAGCTAACACTGAAGCTTTCTTT. Protein product: CASIRGTANTEAFF.

This clone showed up just once. The chain employs TRBV7-8 and TRBJ2-4; weak D call: TRBD1 (5 bases). The V gene's germline CDR1 is SGHVS and CDR2 FQNEAQ. V was pared by 3 bases and J by 2 bases, with 8 bases between. This CDR3 is 14 amino acids long. The CDR3 DNA is TGTGCCAGCAGCTTCCAGGGCTCCAAAAACATTCAGTACTTC. This codes for CASSFQGSKNIQYF.

The rearrangement joins TRBV30 to TRBJ2-2; 7 nucleotides agree with TRBD2. The V gene's germline CDR1 is GTSNPN and CDR2 SVGIG (reference sequence). Losses at the gene ends were 4 bases for V and 6 bases for J; bases not matched to a gene: 2. The CDR3 has 12 amino acids. CDR3: CAWIRGAGELFF. The CDR3 coding sequence is TGTGCCTGGATACGGGGGGCCGGGGAGCTGTTTTTT.

This clone was counted between two and nine times. V gene TRBV5-8 combines with J gene TRBJ1-1; maybe TRBD1 (5 bases). The germline CDR1 and CDR2 sequences are SGHTS and YDEGEE. The V end was cut by 1 base, the J end by 4 bases, with 20 bases between. This CDR3 is built from 17 residues. CDR3 DNA: TGTGCCAGCAGCTTGACACCTTTCAGGGTCCCTCGCACTGAAGCTTTCTTT. Encoded protein: CASSLTPFRVPRTEAFF.

The rearrangement links TRBV5-1 to TRBJ2-3; TRBD1 might be the D (6 bases). The CDR3 is made up of 14 amino acids. Germline V gives CDR1 SGHRS, CDR2 YFSETQ. V was clipped by 0 bases and J by 4 bases, with 9 bases between them. This chain's CDR3 is CASSLDRVADTQYF. Here the CDR3 DNA reads TGCGCCAGCAGCTTGGACAGGGTGGCAGATACGCAGTATTTT.

V gene TRBV23-1 combines with J gene TRBJ2-5, with D perhaps matching TRBD1 (7 bases). TRBV23-1 is an open reading frame whose function is uncertain. This CDR3 spans 15 amino acids. With 6 bases removed from V and 4 bases from J, the gap between germline ends came to 18 bases. In nucleotides, the CDR3 is TGCGCCAGCAGGGGGGGTGGAGGGGGCAGAGAGACCCAGTACTTC. Translated: CASRGGGGGRETQYF.

The CDR3 DNA is TGTGCTAGTGGTGTCACAGGGGTGAGCAATCAGCCCCAGCATTTT. Translation gives CASGVTGVSNQPQHF. The genes are TRBV12-5 and TRBJ1-5; 7 positions match TRBD1. The CDR3 totals 15 residues. Germline V gene data show CDR1 as LGHNT and CDR2 as FRNRAP. After removal of 5 bases from V and 1 base from J, the junction contained 5 bases not matched to a gene.

The chain links TRBV29-1 to TRBJ2-5, with 7 bases aligning to TRBD2. The CDR3 is 13 residues long. Trimming cost V 6 bases and J 5 bases; bases outside gene matches: 9. Per germline, CDR1 SQVTM and CDR2 ANQGSEA. CDR3 sequence reads: CSVAGLPSETQYF. CDR3 bases: TGCAGCGTAGCGGGACTCCCCTCGGAGACCCAGTACTTC.

The V call is TRBV11-3, the J call TRBJ2-1; 11 bases agree with TRBD2. The germline CDR1 and CDR2 sequences are SGHNT and YENEEA. The CDR3 totals 15 residues. Trimming took 6 bases from V and 5 from J; bases not matched to a gene: 6. Here the CDR3 DNA reads TGTGCCAGCAGTAGCGGGACTAGCGGCCACAATGAGCAGTTCTTC. This translates into CASSSGTSGHNEQFF.

The rearrangement uses TRBV20-1 and TRBJ2-1; D ambiguous. Germline loops: CDR1 DFQATT, CDR2 SNEGSKA (reference sequence). This CDR3 contains 10 residues. V was cut by 3 bases and J by 8 bases, with 5 bases left in between. The CDR3 sequence is CSARSDEQFF. Here the CDR3 DNA reads TGCAGTGCTAGGTCTGATGAGCAGTTCTTC.

The J gene is TRBJ1-2, the V gene TRBV18, with TRBD1 as a possible D gene (5 bases). The CDR3 extends over 14 amino acids. The germline V and J ends were trimmed by 6 bases and 4 bases, with 15 bases remaining between them. From germline, CDR1 is KGHSH and CDR2 LQKENI. CDR3 in amino acids: CASSGGAPFYGYTF. The CDR3 nucleotides read TGTGCCAGCTCCGGGGGAGCGCCGTTCTATGGCTACACCTTC.

This clone appeared a few times. The chain has TRBV25-1 and TRBJ2-7; 11 nucleotides agree with TRBD1. In germline, CDR1 is MGHDK, CDR2 SYGVNS. After removal of 4 bases from V and 11 bases from J, the junction contained 13 bases not matched to a gene. This CDR3 is 15 amino acids long. This CDR3 reads CASSGGWDRGDRKYF. The CDR3 nucleotides are TGTGCCAGCAGTGGAGGGTGGGACAGGGGGGACCGTAAGTACTTC.

This clone was seen only a few times. This chain links TRBV10-3 with TRBJ1-5; 7 bases are shared with TRBD1. The trim removed 0 bases at V and 7 bases at J, leaving 6 bases unmatched. Germline loops: CDR1 ENHRY, CDR2 SYGVKD. This CDR3 region has 15 residues. CDR3 sequence reads: CAISESGGGQQPQHF. CDR3 DNA sequence: TGTGCCATCAGTGAGTCAGGAGGGGGACAGCAGCCCCAGCATTTT.